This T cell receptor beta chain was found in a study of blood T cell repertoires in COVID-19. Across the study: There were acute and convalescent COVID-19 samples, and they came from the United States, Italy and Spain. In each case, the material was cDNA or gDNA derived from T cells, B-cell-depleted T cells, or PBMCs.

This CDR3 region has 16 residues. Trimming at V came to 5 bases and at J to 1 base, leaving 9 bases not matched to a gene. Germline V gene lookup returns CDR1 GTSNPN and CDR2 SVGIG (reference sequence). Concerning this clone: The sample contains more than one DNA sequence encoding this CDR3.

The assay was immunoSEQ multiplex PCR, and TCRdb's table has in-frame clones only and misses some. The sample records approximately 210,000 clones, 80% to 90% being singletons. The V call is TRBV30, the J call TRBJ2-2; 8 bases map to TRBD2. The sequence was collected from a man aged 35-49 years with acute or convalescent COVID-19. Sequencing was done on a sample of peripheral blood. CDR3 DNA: TGTGCCTGGTCCCTAGGTCTAGCGGGGAACACCGGGGAGCTGTTTTTT. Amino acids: CAWSLGLAGNTGELFF.